This T cell receptor (beta chain) was documented in a study of cytomegalovirus exposure and HLA in healthy donors. PCR amplification relied on 60 Vbeta primers (plus 13 Jbeta primers). Data came from immunoSEQ multiplex PCR; TCRdb stores just in-frame clones and leaves some out. The table has about 160,000 clones, around 84% seen once. What was sequenced was PBMCs. The receptor was derived from a woman in her forties in good health and CMV-seronegative.

CDR3 in DNA: TGTGCCACCAGCCCCGGGACAGGGGGTAGTTATGGCTACACCTTC. Translation gives CATSPGTGGSYGYTF. This chain connects TRBV15 to TRBJ1-2; 11 positions agree with TRBD1. CDR1 is LNHNV, CDR2 YYDKDF, per germline (reference sequence). The trim removed 5 bases at V and 5 bases at J, leaving 7 bases unmatched. The CDR3 runs to 15 residues.